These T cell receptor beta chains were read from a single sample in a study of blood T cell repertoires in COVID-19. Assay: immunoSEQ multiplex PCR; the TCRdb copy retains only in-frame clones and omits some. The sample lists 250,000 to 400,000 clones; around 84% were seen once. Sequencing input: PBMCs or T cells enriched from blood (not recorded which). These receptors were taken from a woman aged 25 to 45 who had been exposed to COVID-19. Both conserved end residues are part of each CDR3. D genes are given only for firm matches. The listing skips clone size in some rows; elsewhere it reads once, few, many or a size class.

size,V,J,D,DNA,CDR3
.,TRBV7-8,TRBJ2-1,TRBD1,TGTGCCAGCAGCTTAGCTCGGACAGGGTGGGGGGTCGATGAGCAGTTCTTC,CASSLARTGWGVDEQFF
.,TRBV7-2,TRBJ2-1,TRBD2,TGTGCCAGCAGCTCCTGGACTAGCAGCAATGAGCAGTTCTTC,CASSSWTSSNEQFF
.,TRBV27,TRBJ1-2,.,TGTGCCAGCACCTCATCGCCGGGGGTGGGGTATGGCTACACCTTC,CASTSSPGVGYGYTF
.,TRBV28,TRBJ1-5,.,TGTGCCAGCAGTCCAGGGTCCCGACTTTATAGCAATCAGCCCCAGCATTTT,CASSPGSRLYSNQPQHF
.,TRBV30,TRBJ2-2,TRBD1,TGTGCCTGGAGCTCCGGGACAGGGGCCGGGGAGCTGTTTTTT,CAWSSGTGAGELFF
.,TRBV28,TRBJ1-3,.,TGTGCCAGCAGTTTCACAGGGAACTCTGGAAACACCATATATTTT,CASSFTGNSGNTIYF
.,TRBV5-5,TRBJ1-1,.,TGTGCCAGCAGCTTGGGGCTGTTGAACACTGAAGCTTTCTTT,CASSLGLLNTEAFF
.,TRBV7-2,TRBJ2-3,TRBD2,TGTGCCAGCAGCTTTAGCGGGGGGGGAATCTCAGATACGCAGTATTTT,CASSFSGGGISDTQYF
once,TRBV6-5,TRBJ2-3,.,TGTGCCTCTCGAGAGGCAGATACGCAGTATTTT,CASREADTQYF
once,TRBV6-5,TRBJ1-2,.,TGTGCCAGCACTTTCAGGGACTATGGCTACACCTTC,CASTFRDYGYTF
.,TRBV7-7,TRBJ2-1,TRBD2,TGTGCTAGCAGCTTAGTGCCCAGCGGGAGGGGCAATGAGCAGTTCTTC,CASSLVPSGRGNEQFF
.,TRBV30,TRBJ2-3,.,TGTGCCTGGACCGCCCTTTTGCGGGGTGAAACAGATACGCAGTATTTT,CAWTALLRGETDTQYF
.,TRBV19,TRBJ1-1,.,TGTGCCAGTAGTAAACTGGGCAGCCAGAACACTGAAGCTTTCTTT,CASSKLGSQNTEAFF
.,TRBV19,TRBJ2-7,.,TGTGCCAGTAGTATTAGCGTTCGCTACGAGCAGTACTTC,CASSISVRYEQYF
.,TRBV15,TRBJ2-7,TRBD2,TGTGCCACCAGCCCTGGGGCTAGCGGCTCCTACGAGCAGTACTTC,CATSPGASGSYEQYF
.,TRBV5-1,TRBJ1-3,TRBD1,TGCGCCAGCAGCCGGACAGGGGGCATCTCTGGAAACACCATATATTTT,CASSRTGGISGNTIYF
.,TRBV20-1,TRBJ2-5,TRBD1,TGCAGTGCTAGTGAATCGGCAGGGGGCAGGGAGACCCAGTACTTC,CSASESAGGRETQYF
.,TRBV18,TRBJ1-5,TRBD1,TGTGCCAGCTCACCAGGACAGGGCTATCAGCCCCAGCATTTT,CASSPGQGYQPQHF
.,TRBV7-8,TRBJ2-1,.,TGTGCCAGCAGCCCCGACACCGGGGCCTACAATGAGCAGTTCTTC,CASSPDTGAYNEQFF
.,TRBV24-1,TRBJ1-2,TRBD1,TGTGCCACCAGTGACCCCTCGGACAGGGGGGACTATGGCTACACCTTC,CATSDPSDRGDYGYTF
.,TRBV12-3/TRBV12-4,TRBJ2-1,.,TGTGCCAGCAGTGCGGACAGTCCAAATGAGCAGTTCTTC,CASSADSPNEQFF
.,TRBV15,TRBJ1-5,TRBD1,TGTGCCACCAGGGACAGGGTCGGACAGCCCCAGCATTTT,CATRDRVGQPQHF
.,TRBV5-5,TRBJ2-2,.,TGTGCCAGCAGCCCGCTCGGTGGGGCTTTAGCCGGGGAGCTGTTTTTT,CASSPLGGALAGELFF
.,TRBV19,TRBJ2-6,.,TGTGCCAGTAGTATACAACAGGTTTCCTACTCTGGGGCCAACGTCCTGACTTTC,CASSIQQVSYSGANVLTF
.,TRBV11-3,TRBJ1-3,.,TGTGCCAGCAGCTTAAGTCGTCTGACGGACACTGGAAACACCATATATTTT,CASSLSRLTDTGNTIYF
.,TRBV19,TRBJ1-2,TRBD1,TGTGCCAGTAAACCGGACAGGGTAGCTAACTATGGCTACACCTTC,CASKPDRVANYGYTF
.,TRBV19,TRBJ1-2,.,TGTGCCAGTCGAACACGGGACGGGGGAAACTATGGCTACACCTTC,CASRTRDGGNYGYTF
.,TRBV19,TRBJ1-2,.,TGTGCCAGTAGTTTCAGAGGGTTCGATGGCTACACCTTC,CASSFRGFDGYTF